This T cell receptor (beta chain) derives from a study of control samples from healthy donors and cancer patients (dated by TCRdb to 2018 to 2021). From V the trimming removes 0 bases and from J it removes 3 bases, while the gene matches leave 4 bases of the junction unaccounted for. CDR1 KGHSH and CDR2 LQKENI were looked up in the germline V gene. The CDR3 sequence holds 16 residues, the cysteine and phenylalanine included. The kept DNA is CDR3 alone, 48 bases in frame from the first base. The library was generated by the immunoSEQ multiplex PCR assay. Held by TCRdb, this immuneACCESS table contains in-frame sequences only and omits some clones. Under half of the omission traces to an unresolved V gene where checked; the cause of the rest is unknown. This sample lists 150,000 or so clones; about 93% were detected once. The top ten constitute 0.68% of the sample. On this clone: Its antigen remains undetermined. No much larger clone is present one base from it, and per-base qualities are unavailable.

The chain is made from TRBV18 and TRBJ2-3, with 9 bases matching TRBD1. The specimen was blood. The clonotype was recovered from a woman aged 30 to 39 in good health. The CDR3 region reads CASSPPFGQGTDTQYF. The DNA sequence is given as TGTGCCAGCTCACCACCGTTTGGACAGGGGACAGATACGCAGTATTTT.